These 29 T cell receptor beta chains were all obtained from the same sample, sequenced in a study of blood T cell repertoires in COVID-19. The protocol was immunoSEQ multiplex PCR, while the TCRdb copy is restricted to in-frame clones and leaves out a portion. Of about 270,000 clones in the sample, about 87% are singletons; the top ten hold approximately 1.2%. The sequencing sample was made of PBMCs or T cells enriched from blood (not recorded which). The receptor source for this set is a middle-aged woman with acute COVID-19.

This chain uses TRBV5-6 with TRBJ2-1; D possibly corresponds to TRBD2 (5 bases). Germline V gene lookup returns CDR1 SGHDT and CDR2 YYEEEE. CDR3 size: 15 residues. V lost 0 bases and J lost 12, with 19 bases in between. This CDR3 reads CASSLEPGRSGGQFF. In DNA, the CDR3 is TGTGCCAGCAGCTTGGAACCTGGGCGGAGCGGAGGGCAGTTCTTC. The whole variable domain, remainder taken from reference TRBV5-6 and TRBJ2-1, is DAGVTQSPTHLIKTRGQQVTLRCSPKSGHDTVSWYQQALGQGPQFIFQYYEEEERQRGNFPDRFSGHQFPNYSSELNVNALLLGDSALYLCASSLEPGRSGGQFFGPGTRLTVL.

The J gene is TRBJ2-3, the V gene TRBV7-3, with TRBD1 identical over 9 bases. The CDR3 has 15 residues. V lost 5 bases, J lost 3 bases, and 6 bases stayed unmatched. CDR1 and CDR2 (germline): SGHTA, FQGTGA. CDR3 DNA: TGTGCCAGCAGCCCCAACAGGGGGCGGACAGATACGCAGTATTTT. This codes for CASSPNRGRTDTQYF.

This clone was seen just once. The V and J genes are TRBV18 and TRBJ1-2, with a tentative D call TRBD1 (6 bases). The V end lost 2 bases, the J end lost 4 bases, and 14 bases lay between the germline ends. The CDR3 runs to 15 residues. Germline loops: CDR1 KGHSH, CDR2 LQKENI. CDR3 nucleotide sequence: TGTGCCAGCTCACCATTCTCGGGACAAGTCTATGGCTACACCTTC. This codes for CASSPFSGQVYGYTF. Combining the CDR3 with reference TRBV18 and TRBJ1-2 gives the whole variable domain NAGVMQNPRHLVRRRGQEARLRCSPMKGHSHVYWYRQLPEEGLKFMVYLQKENIIDESGMPKERFSAEFPKEGPSILRIQQVVRGDSAAYFCASSPFSGQVYGYTFGSGTRLTVV.

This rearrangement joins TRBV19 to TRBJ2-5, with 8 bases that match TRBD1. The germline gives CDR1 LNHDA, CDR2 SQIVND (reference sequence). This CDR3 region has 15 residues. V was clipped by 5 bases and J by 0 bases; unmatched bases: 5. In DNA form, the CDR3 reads TGTGCCAGTAGTCCCCGACAGGGGCACCAAGAGACCCAGTACTTC. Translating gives CASSPRQGHQETQYF.

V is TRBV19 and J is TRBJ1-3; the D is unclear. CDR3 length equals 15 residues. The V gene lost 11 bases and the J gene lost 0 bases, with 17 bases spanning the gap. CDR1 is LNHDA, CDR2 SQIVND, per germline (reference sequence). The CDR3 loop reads CAASPGSYSGNTIYF. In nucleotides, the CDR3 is TGTGCCGCCTCTCCGGGATCGTACTCTGGAAACACCATATATTTT. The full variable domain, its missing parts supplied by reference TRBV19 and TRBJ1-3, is DGGITQSPKYLFRKEGQNVTLSCEQNLNHDAMYWYRQDPGQGLRLIYYSQIVNDFQKGDIAEGYSVSREKKESFPLTVTSAQKNPTAFYLCAASPGSYSGNTIYFGEGSWLTVV.

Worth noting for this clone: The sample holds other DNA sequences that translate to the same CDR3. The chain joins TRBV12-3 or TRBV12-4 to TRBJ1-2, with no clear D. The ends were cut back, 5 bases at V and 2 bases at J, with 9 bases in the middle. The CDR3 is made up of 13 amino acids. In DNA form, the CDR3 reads TGTGCCAGCAGTCTCGGCAGGAACTATGGCTACACCTTC. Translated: CASSLGRNYGYTF.

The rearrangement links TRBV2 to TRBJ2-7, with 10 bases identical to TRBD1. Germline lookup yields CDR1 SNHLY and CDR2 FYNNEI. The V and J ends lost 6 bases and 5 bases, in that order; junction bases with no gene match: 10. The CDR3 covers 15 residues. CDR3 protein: CASSEWGQGTNEQYV. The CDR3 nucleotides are TGTGCCAGCAGCGAATGGGGACAGGGGACCAACGAGCAGTACGTC.

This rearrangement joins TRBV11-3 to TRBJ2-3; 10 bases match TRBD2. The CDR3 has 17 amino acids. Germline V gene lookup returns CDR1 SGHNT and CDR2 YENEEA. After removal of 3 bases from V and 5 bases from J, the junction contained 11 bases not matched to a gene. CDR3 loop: CASSFGAFSGRRDTQYF. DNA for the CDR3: TGTGCCAGCAGCTTTGGAGCCTTTAGCGGGAGGAGAGATACGCAGTATTTT.

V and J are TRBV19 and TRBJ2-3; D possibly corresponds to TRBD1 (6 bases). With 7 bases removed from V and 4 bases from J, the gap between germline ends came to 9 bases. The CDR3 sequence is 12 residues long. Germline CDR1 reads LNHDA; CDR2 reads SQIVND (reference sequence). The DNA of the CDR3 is TGTGCCAGTACTAACAGGGCAGATACGCAGTATTTT. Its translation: CASTNRADTQYF.

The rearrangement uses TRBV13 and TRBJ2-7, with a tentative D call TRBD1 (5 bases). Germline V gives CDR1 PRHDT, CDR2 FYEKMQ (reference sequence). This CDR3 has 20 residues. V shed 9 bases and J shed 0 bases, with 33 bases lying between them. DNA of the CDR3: TGTGCCAGTGGTCCTGCAGCTTATGGTGTAGGGGCAGGCCCCTCCTACGAGCAGTACTTC. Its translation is CASGPAAYGVGAGPSYEQYF. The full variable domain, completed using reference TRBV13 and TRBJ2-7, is AAGVIQSPRHLIKEKRETATLKCYPIPRHDTVYWYQQGPGQDPQFLISFYEKMQSDKGSIPDRFSAQQFSDYHSELNMSSLELGDSALYFCASGPAAYGVGAGPSYEQYFGPGTRLTVT.

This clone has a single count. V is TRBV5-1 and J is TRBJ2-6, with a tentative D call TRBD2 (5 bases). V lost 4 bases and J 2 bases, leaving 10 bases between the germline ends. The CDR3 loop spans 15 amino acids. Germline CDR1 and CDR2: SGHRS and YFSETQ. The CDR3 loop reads CASSGPGTGANVLTF. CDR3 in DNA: TGCGCCAGCAGCGGGCCGGGGACTGGGGCCAACGTCCTGACTTTC.

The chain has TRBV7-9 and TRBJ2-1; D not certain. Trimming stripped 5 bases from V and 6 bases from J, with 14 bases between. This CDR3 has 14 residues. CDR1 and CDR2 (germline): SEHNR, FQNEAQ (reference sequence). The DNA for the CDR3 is TGTGCCAGCAGCGCCCCAACTATAGCCAATGAGCAGTTCTTC. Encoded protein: CASSAPTIANEQFF.

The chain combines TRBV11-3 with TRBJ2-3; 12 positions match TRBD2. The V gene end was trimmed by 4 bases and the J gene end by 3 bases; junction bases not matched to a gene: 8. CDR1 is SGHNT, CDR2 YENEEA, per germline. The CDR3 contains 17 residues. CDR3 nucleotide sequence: TGTGCCAGCAGCTCAAGCCGACTAGCGGGAGTAACAGATACGCAGTATTTT. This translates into CASSSSRLAGVTDTQYF.

The CDR3 nucleotides read TGTGCCAGCAGCTTGTTGGGGCTCTCTGGAAACACCATATATTTT. It encodes CASSLLGLSGNTIYF. The chain employs TRBV5-5 and TRBJ1-3; D perhaps matches TRBD1 (5 bases). The germline CDR1 and CDR2 sequences are SGHKS and YYEKEE (reference sequence). The CDR3 runs 15 residues. Trimming shortened V by 1 base and J by 0 bases, and 8 bases separated the two germline ends.

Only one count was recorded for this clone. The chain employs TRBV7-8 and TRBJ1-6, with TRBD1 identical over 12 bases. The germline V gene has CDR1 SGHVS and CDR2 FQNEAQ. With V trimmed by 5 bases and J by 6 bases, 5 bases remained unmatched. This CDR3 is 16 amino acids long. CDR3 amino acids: CASSTGQGALNSPLHF. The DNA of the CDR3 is TGTGCCAGCAGCACGGGACAGGGGGCGCTTAATTCACCCCTCCACTTT.

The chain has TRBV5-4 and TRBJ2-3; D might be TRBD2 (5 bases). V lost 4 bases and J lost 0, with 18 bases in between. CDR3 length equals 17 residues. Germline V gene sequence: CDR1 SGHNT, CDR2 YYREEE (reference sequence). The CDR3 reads CASSARRGSASTDTQYF. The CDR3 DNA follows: TGTGCCAGCAGCGCCCGACGCGGTAGCGCTAGCACAGATACGCAGTATTTT.

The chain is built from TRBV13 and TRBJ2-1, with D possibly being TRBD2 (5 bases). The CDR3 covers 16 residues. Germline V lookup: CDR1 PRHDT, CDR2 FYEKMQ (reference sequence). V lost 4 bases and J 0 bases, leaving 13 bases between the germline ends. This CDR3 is CASSSRTASSYNEQFF. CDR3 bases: TGTGCCAGCAGCTCCCGGACTGCTAGCTCCTACAATGAGCAGTTCTTC. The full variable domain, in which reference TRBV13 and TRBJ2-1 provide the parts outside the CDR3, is AAGVIQSPRHLIKEKRETATLKCYPIPRHDTVYWYQQGPGQDPQFLISFYEKMQSDKGSIPDRFSAQQFSDYHSELNMSSLELGDSALYFCASSSRTASSYNEQFFGPGTRLTVL.

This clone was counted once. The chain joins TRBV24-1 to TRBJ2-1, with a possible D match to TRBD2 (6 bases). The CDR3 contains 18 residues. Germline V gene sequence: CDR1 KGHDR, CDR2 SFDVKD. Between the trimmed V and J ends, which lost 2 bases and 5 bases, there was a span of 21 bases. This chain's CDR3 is CATSDSPGGDNPHNEQFF. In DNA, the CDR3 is TGTGCCACCAGTGATTCTCCTGGCGGGGATAACCCTCACAATGAGCAGTTCTTC.

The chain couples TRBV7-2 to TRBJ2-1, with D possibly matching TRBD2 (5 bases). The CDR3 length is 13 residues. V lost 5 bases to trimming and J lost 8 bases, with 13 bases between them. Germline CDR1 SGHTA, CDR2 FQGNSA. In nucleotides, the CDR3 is TGTGCCAGCAGCCCTACTAGGATTGATGAGCAGTTCTTC. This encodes CASSPTRIDEQFF.

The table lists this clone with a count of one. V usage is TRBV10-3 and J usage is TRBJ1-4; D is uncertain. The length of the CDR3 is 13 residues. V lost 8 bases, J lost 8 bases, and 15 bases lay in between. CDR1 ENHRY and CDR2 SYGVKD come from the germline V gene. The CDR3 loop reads CAISDRGGEKLFF. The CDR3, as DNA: TGTGCCATCTCGGACCGGGGAGGGGAAAAACTGTTTTTT.

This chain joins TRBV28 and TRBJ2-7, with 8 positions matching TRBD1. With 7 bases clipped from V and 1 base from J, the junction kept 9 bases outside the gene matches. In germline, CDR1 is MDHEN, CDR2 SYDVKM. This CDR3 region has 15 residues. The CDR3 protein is CASTITGTGSYEQYF. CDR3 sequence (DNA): TGTGCCAGCACCATCACCGGGACAGGTTCCTACGAGCAGTACTTC.

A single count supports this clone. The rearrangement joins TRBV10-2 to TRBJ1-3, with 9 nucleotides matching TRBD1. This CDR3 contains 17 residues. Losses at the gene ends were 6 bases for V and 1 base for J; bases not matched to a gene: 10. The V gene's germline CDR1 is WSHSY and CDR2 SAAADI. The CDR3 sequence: CASSPGQGGGSGNTIYF. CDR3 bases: TGCGCCAGCAGCCCGGGACAGGGTGGAGGTTCTGGAAACACCATATATTTT.

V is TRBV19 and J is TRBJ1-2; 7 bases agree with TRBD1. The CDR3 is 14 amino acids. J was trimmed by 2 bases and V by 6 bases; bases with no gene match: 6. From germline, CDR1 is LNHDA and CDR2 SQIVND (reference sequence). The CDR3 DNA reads TGTGCCAGTAGCAAGGGGACAGTGAACTATGGCTACACCTTC. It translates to CASSKGTVNYGYTF.

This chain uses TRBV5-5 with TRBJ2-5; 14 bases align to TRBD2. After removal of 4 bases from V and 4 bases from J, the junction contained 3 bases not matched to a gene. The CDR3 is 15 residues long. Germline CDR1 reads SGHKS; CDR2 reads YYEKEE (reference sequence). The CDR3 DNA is TGTGCCAGCAGCCTGGGACTAGCGGGAGTAGAGACCCAGTACTTC. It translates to CASSLGLAGVETQYF.

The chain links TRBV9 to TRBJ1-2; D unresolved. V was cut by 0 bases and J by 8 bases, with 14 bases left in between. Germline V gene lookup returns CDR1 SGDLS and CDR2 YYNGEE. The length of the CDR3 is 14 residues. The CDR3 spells CASSVDGSTWGYTF. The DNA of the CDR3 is TGTGCCAGCAGCGTAGACGGATCGACATGGGGCTACACCTTC.

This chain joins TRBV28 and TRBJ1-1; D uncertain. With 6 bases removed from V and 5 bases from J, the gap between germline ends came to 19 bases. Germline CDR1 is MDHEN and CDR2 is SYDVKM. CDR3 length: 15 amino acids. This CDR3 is CASREGTVIGTEAFF. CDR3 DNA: TGTGCCAGCAGAGAGGGAACGGTCATAGGAACTGAAGCTTTCTTT. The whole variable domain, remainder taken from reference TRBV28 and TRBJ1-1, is DVKVTQSSRYLVKRTGEKVFLECVQDMDHENMFWYRQDPGLGLRLIYFSYDVKMKEKGDIPEGYSVSREKKERFSLILESASTNQTSMYLCASREGTVIGTEAFFGQGTRLTVV.

The CDR3 region has the DNA TGTGCCAGCAGCGTAGGGACTAGGTCGAACACCGGGGAGCTGTTTTTT. It translates to CASSVGTRSNTGELFF. This chain uses TRBV9 with TRBJ2-2, with 7 bases that match TRBD2. Germline trimming cut 0 bases from V and 0 bases from J; bases unmatched to any gene: 2. In germline, CDR1 is SGDLS, CDR2 YYNGEE. The CDR3 runs 16 residues. Based on the CDR3 plus reference TRBV9 and TRBJ2-2, the full variable domain is DSGVTQTPKHLITATGQRVTLRCSPRSGDLSVYWYQQSLDQGLQFLIQYYNGEERAKGNILERFSAQQFPDLHSELNLSSLELGDSALYFCASSVGTRSNTGELFFGEGSRLTVL.

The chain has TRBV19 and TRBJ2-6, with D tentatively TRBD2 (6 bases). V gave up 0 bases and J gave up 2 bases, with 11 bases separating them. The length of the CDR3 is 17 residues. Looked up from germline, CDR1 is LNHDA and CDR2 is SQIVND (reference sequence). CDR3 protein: CASSIDGGSPGANVLTF. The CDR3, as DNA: TGTGCCAGTAGTATAGACGGGGGATCCCCTGGGGCCAACGTCCTGACTTTC.

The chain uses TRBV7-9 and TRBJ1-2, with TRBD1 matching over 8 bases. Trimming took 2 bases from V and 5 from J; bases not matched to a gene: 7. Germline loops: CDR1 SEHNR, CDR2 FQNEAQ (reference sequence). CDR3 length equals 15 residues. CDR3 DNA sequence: TGTGCCAGCAGCTTAAGGCCGGGACAGGCGTATGGCTACACCTTC. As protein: CASSLRPGQAYGYTF.